This entry lists 9 T cell receptor beta chains sequenced from one sample in a study of breast tumors, draining lymph nodes, adjacent tissues (dated by TCRdb to about 2016). The library came from multiplex PCR. These reads were obtained on an Illumina HiSeq 2000. TCRdb reworked the public reads: Q25 trimming with fastp, MiXCR clone assembly, productive beta chains retained. Rows matching on CDR3 protein sequence are summarized as one entry with the most common DNA and genes. The sample records under 70,000 distinct CDR3 sequences, less than 45% of which are singletons. The ten largest clones add up to over 7.5% of the sample. Sequencing used breast tumor tissue. The receptor set was obtained from a female donor with breast cancer. Some clones in this sample may be carry-over from other donors' samples.

This rearrangement joins TRBV10-3 to TRBJ2-5; 7 nucleotides line up with TRBD1. Germline V gene data show CDR1 as ENHRY and CDR2 as SYGVKD. This CDR3 comprises 16 residues. V dropped 0 bases and J dropped 7; count of bases not matched to a gene: 11. In DNA form, the CDR3 reads TGTGCCATCAGTGAGTCAGTGCGGGCAGGGGGAAGGACCCAGTACTTC. Residues: CAISESVRAGGRTQYF.

About this clonotype itself: It may be a read error: a sequence one base away is much more abundant. The chain couples TRBV19 to TRBJ1-2; perhaps TRBD1 as D (5 bases). Per the germline V gene, CDR1 is LNHDA and CDR2 is SQIVND (reference sequence). V was trimmed by 1 base and J by 3 bases, leaving 9 bases between them. This CDR3 region has 14 residues. This chain's CDR3 is CASSIVSGDYGYTF. The CDR3 DNA is TGTGCCAGTAGTATAGTGTCGGGGGACTATGGCTACACCTTC.

The sample holds many counts of this clonotype. The chain is built from TRBV12-3 or TRBV12-4 and TRBJ2-7; the D is unclear. Trimming shortened V by 3 bases and J by 0 bases, and 6 bases separated the two germline ends. The CDR3 runs 13 residues. CDR3 nucleotide sequence: TGTGCCAGCAGTTTGGCCGCCTCCTACGAGCAGTACTTC. Residues: CASSLAASYEQYF.

CDR3 protein: CARDPLATTDTQYF. The CDR3 nucleotides read TGTGCTAGAGACCCCCTAGCGACCACAGATACGCAGTATTTT. The J gene is TRBJ2-3, the V gene TRBV7-7, with a weak D call TRBD2 (6 bases). The CDR3 contains 14 residues. CDR1 is SSHAT and CDR2 is FNYEAQ in the germline V gene (reference sequence).

This clonotype rates as large. This chain links TRBV5-6 with TRBJ1-2; no reliable D call. CDR3 length: 13 residues. V lost 0 bases and J lost 9, with 12 bases in between. Germline V lookup: CDR1 SGHDT, CDR2 YYEEEE. The CDR3 region has the DNA TGTGCCAGCAGCTTGGAGCAGATAGAGCGCTACACCTTC. This encodes CASSLEQIERYTF.

This clonotype was observed at least ten times. The rearrangement uses TRBV6-2 or TRBV6-3 and TRBJ2-1; tentatively, D is TRBD1 or TRBD2 (5 bases each). Germline CDR1 reads MNHEY; CDR2 reads SVGEGT. With 4 bases removed from V and 15 bases from J, the gap between germline ends came to 16 bases. The CDR3 is 12 residues long. The CDR3 here is CASSSRGALRFF. DNA of the CDR3: TGTGCCAGCAGTTCGAGGGGAGCCCTACGGTTCTTC.

In its sample, this clonotype was seen once. The junction differs from germline at one of its ends, possibly a read error. CDR3 nucleotides: TGCGCCAGCAGTGTAGTGGGCGATTCGCAGGATTTT. Translation gives CASSVVGDSQDF. This sequence joins TRBV10-2 and TRBJ2-3; no reliable D call. The CDR3 covers 12 residues. CDR1 WSHSY and CDR2 SAAADI come from the germline V gene.

Points on this clonotype: It is unclear where the CDR3 begins or ends on the DNA, so no DNA is shown, and the CDR3 is as TCRdb lists it. This chain joins TRBV12-3 or TRBV12-4 and TRBJ2-5; the DNA was not used to check the table's D call, TRBD1. The CDR3 spans 21 amino acids, including both terminal residues. CDR3 region: CASRDGQGAGGYTFGSGTQYF.

A remark on this clonotype: Just one base apart from a much larger clone, this may be a read error. The V and J genes are TRBV30 and TRBJ2-1; 12 bases line up with TRBD2. V lost 2 bases and J lost 12; bases outside the gene matches: 11. Germline lookup yields CDR1 GTSNPN and CDR2 SVGIG (reference sequence). The CDR3 runs 15 residues. The CDR3 coding sequence is TGTGCCTGGAGTAAGGCTAGCGGGAGGGAACACGGGCAGTTCTTC. This translates into CAWSKASGREHGQFF.